One sample yielded the 28 T cell receptor beta chains listed below, sequenced in a study of T-cell reconstitution after alpha-beta-depleted transplantation in children. Unique molecular identifiers were used in preparing the TCRbeta library. Using its own MiXCR run on the PCR reads, TCRdb lists one record per CDR3 protein. The data contain roughly 280,000 distinct CDR3 sequences, under 14% of them singletons. Sequenced here: peripheral blood, sampled 180 days after TCRalphabeta/CD19-depleted stem cell transplant. The receptor set was obtained from a male patient aged 2-15 years who had a stem cell transplant for chronic granulomatous disease, so the T cells may come from the graft donor.

This clonotype was detected many times. The chain has TRBV6-1 and TRBJ1-1, with TRBD1 matching over 8 bases. The CDR3 has 15 amino acids. Germline assignment: CDR1 MNHNS and CDR2 SASEGT. The junction had 13 bases not matched to a gene; V was cut back by 3 bases and J by 10 bases. This chain's CDR3 is CASSDQPGQVYVAFF. CDR3 coding DNA: TGTGCCAGCAGTGATCAACCGGGACAGGTCTATGTAGCTTTCTTT.

In its sample, this clonotype was seen many times. The rearrangement links TRBV27 to TRBJ2-7, with 8 bases aligning to TRBD1. With V trimmed by 1 base and J by 5 bases, 16 bases remained unmatched. Germline values: CDR1 MNHEY, CDR2 SMNVEV (reference sequence). The CDR3 sequence is 18 residues long. CDR3 in DNA: TGTGCCAGCAGTTTATGGGCAGGGGGCGCATTTTTGGGCAACGAGCAGTACTTC. Encoded protein: CASSLWAGGAFLGNEQYF.

This clonotype was observed at least ten times. The chain carries TRBV12-3 or TRBV12-4 and TRBJ2-2; D may be TRBD2 (6 bases). The CDR3 consists of 15 residues. V dropped 6 bases and J dropped 0 bases, with 11 bases sitting between them. CDR3 sequence reads: CASSRTTSNTGELFF. The CDR3 DNA is TGTGCCAGCAGCAGGACTACTTCGAACACCGGGGAGCTGTTTTTT.

This clonotype was seen a few times. V and J are TRBV27 and TRBJ2-2, with TRBD2 matching over 7 bases. The CDR3 has 17 amino acids. The ends lost 5 bases at V and 3 bases at J; junction bases unmatched: 12. Germline-derived CDR1 and CDR2 are MNHEY and SMNVEV (reference sequence). The CDR3 region is CASSRNLWDYDTGELFF. CDR3 DNA sequence: TGTGCCAGCAGTAGGAACCTTTGGGACTACGACACCGGGGAGCTGTTTTTT.

For this clonotype: This sequence may be a read error, since a much larger clone differs from it by one base. The chain links TRBV11-2 to TRBJ2-7; D is ambiguous. Germline CDR1 and CDR2: SGHAT and FQNNGV. V was clipped by 3 bases and J by 5 bases, with 8 bases between them. The CDR3 extends over 12 amino acids. The CDR3 sequence is CASSFLADEQYF. The CDR3 nucleotides are TGTGCCAGCAGCTTTCTGGCCGACGAGCAGTACTTC.

This clonotype was picked up many times. The chain couples TRBV30 to TRBJ2-1, with D unclear. The CDR3 has 11 residues. Trimming removed 5 bases from V and 9 bases from J, with 11 bases in between. Per germline, CDR1 GTSNPN and CDR2 SVGIG (reference sequence). CDR3 in DNA: TGTGCCTGGCAGAGTGACGGTGAGCAGTTCTTC. Translating it yields CAWQSDGEQFF.

This clonotype has a count of ten or more. For the CDR3, the DNA is TGCAGTGCTAGGGAGCAAAGGGAAGAGACCCAGTACTTC. Its translation is CSAREQREETQYF. This chain links TRBV20-1 with TRBJ2-5; D call uncertain. CDR3 length: 13 residues. Trimming left V 3 bases short and J 3 bases short, with 11 bases between. CDR1 is DFQATT and CDR2 is SNEGSKA in the germline V gene (reference sequence).

This clonotype was detected ten times or more. The chain joins TRBV27 to TRBJ2-7, with 12 bases aligning to TRBD2. The V segment lost 5 bases and the J segment 5 bases; nucleotides outside the gene matches: 7. This CDR3 has 15 amino acids. CDR1 MNHEY and CDR2 SMNVEV come from the germline V gene (reference sequence). For the CDR3, the DNA is TGTGCCAGCAGTCGTCTAGCGGGGGGGAAGGACGAGCAGTACTTC. It specifies CASSRLAGGKDEQYF.

This clonotype was recorded many times. J is TRBJ2-3 and V is TRBV20-1; D ambiguous. In germline, CDR1 is DFQATT, CDR2 SNEGSKA (reference sequence). This CDR3 contains 11 residues. Trimming left V 4 bases short and J 4 bases short, with 6 bases between. CDR3 coding DNA: TGCAGTGCTACGTCCGCAGATACGCAGTATTTT. Its protein product is CSATSADTQYF.

About this clonotype itself: With a much larger clone just one base away, this may be a read error. The J gene is TRBJ2-7, the V gene TRBV25-1; D unclear. V lost 1 base, J lost 4 bases, and 11 bases lay in between. The germline CDR1 and CDR2 sequences are MGHDK and SYGVNS. This CDR3 has 14 residues. CDR3: CASSELDNLYEQYF. The CDR3 region has the DNA TGTGCCAGCAGTGAATTAGACAATTTGTACGAGCAGTACTTC.

This clonotype has a handful of counts. The chain links TRBV24-1 to TRBJ2-1; TRBD2 agrees at 7 bases. The germline V gene has CDR1 KGHDR and CDR2 SFDVKD. The V segment lost 0 bases and the J segment 2 bases; nucleotides outside the gene matches: 15. This CDR3 region has 20 residues. The CDR3 nucleotides read TGTGCCACCAGTGATTTGCGGGAGGCGAGGTTTAAACCTCCCTACAATGAGCAGTTCTTC. This gives the protein CATSDLREARFKPPYNEQFF.

This clonotype occurred many times. The chain has TRBV12-3 or TRBV12-4 and TRBJ1-1, with TRBD1 matching 7 bases. The trim removed 6 bases at V and 7 bases at J, leaving 5 bases unmatched. The CDR3 covers 12 residues. The CDR3 region is CASRAGGYEAFF. The CDR3 DNA sequence: TGTGCCAGCAGAGCAGGGGGTTATGAAGCTTTCTTT.

This clonotype appeared many times. The chain couples TRBV5-1 to TRBJ2-1; maybe TRBD1 (6 bases). The CDR3 contains 15 residues. Trimming left V 3 bases short and J 7 bases short, with 17 bases between. Germline V gene data show CDR1 as SGHRS and CDR2 as YFSETQ. CDR3 nucleotides: TGCGCCAGCAGCTCTGGACCATCAACAGGGAATGAGCAGTTCTTC. This codes for CASSSGPSTGNEQFF. Looking up the rest from reference TRBV5-1 and TRBJ2-1 gives the full variable domain: KAGVTQTPRYLIKTRGQQVTLSCSPISGHRSVSWYQQTPGQGLQFLFEYFSETQRNKGNFPGRFSGRQFSNSRSEMNVSTLELGDSALYLCASSSGPSTGNEQFFGPGTRLTVL.

This clonotype came up a few times. The chain joins TRBV20-1 to TRBJ2-1, with D perhaps matching TRBD2 (5 bases). Looked up from germline, CDR1 is DFQATT and CDR2 is SNEGSKA (reference sequence). This CDR3 spans 15 amino acids. Trimming pared 6 bases from V and 2 bases from J, leaving 17 bases between. The CDR3 here is CSAPPGAEAYNEQFF. CDR3 in DNA: TGCAGTGCCCCCCCCGGTGCGGAGGCCTACAATGAGCAGTTCTTC.

This clonotype was seen many times. The gene calls are TRBV28 and TRBJ2-3, with D maybe TRBD2 (5 bases). The germline V and J ends were trimmed by 4 bases and 5 bases, with 22 bases remaining between them. CDR1 and CDR2 from the germline V gene are MDHEN and SYDVKM. The CDR3 loop spans 17 amino acids. DNA of the CDR3: TGTGCCAGCAGTTACCTGGGGAGTAGCGAACCTAGAGATACGCAGTATTTT. It translates to CASSYLGSSEPRDTQYF.

This clonotype was detected ten times or more. The chain joins TRBV5-1 to TRBJ2-5, with D uncertain. V was pared by 1 base and J by 5 bases, with 12 bases between. The CDR3 contains 14 residues. CDR1 SGHRS and CDR2 YFSETQ come from the germline V gene. Here the CDR3 reads CASSLLGNEETQYF. The CDR3 DNA follows: TGCGCCAGCAGCTTGCTAGGGAATGAGGAGACCCAGTACTTC.

This clonotype showed up just a few times. V usage is TRBV5-1 and J usage is TRBJ2-1, with a tentative D call TRBD1 (5 bases). Germline CDR1 reads SGHRS; CDR2 reads YFSETQ. The V gene lost 2 bases and the J gene lost 2 bases, with 11 bases spanning the gap. This CDR3 is built from 15 residues. The CDR3 here is CASSFPRVPYNEQFF. In nucleotides, the CDR3 is TGCGCCAGCAGCTTCCCCAGGGTACCCTACAATGAGCAGTTCTTC.

This clonotype has ten or more counts. The chain links TRBV20-1 to TRBJ2-7; 10 bases align to TRBD2. The CDR3 is 14 residues long. J gave up 6 bases and V 3 bases, and 8 bases lay outside the gene matches. Germline CDR1 is DFQATT and CDR2 is SNEGSKA (reference sequence). In DNA, the CDR3 is TGCAGTGCTAGTTCGGCTAGCGGGAGTTCCGAGCAGTACTTC. Its protein product is CSASSASGSSEQYF.

The genes are TRBV5-4 and TRBJ2-7, with D perhaps TRBD2 (7 bases). This CDR3 is 17 amino acids long. Germline-derived CDR1 and CDR2 are SGHNT and YYREEE (reference sequence). V was trimmed by 0 bases and J by 3 bases, leaving 19 bases between them. The CDR3 reads CASSLVMRGLAVYEQYF. The DNA for the CDR3 is TGTGCCAGCAGCTTGGTCATGCGGGGGCTAGCGGTCTACGAGCAGTACTTC. The full variable domain, with the rest looked up from reference TRBV5-4 and TRBJ2-7, is ETGVTQSPTHLIKTRGQQVTLRCSSQSGHNTVSWYQQALGQGPQFIFQYYREEENGRGNFPPRFSGLQFPNYSSELNVNALELDDSALYLCASSLVMRGLAVYEQYFGPGTRLTVT.

This clonotype was counted at least ten times. V usage is TRBV6-5 and J usage is TRBJ2-1; D may be TRBD1 or TRBD2 (5 bases each). Trimming took 0 bases from V and 7 from J, leaving 7 bases between them. Germline V lookup: CDR1 MNHEY, CDR2 SVGAGI. This CDR3 has 13 amino acids. CDR3 sequence reads: CASSYSWGNEQFF. In nucleotides, the CDR3 is TGTGCCAGCAGTTACTCTTGGGGGAATGAGCAGTTCTTC.

This clonotype has ten or more counts. This sequence joins TRBV10-2 and TRBJ2-7; TRBD2 matches 12 bases. In germline, CDR1 is WSHSY, CDR2 SAAADI. Trimming took 5 bases from V and 3 from J; bases not matched to a gene: 5. The CDR3 sequence is 15 residues long. In DNA form, the CDR3 reads TGCGCCAGCAGTCGGACTAGCGGGAATTTCTACGAGCAGTACTTC. Protein: CASSRTSGNFYEQYF.

The chain carries TRBV29-1 and TRBJ2-7, with a weak D call TRBD1 (6 bases). Germline CDR1 is SQVTM and CDR2 is ANQGSEA. The CDR3 is made up of 14 amino acids. V lost 1 base, J lost 1 base, and 11 bases lay in between. The CDR3 nucleotides are TGCAGCGTTGAAGTCCTAGACAGGTCCTACGAGCAGTACTTC. Its translation is CSVEVLDRSYEQYF.

This clonotype was picked up many times. The chain links TRBV20-1 to TRBJ2-2; possible D gene TRBD1, 7 bases. Germline loops: CDR1 DFQATT, CDR2 SNEGSKA (reference sequence). V lost 4 bases, J lost 6 bases, and 12 bases lay in between. There are 13 residues in the CDR3. In DNA, the CDR3 is TGCAGTGCTATTACAGGGGAGGCCGGGGAGCTGTTTTTT. Encoded protein: CSAITGEAGELFF.

J is TRBJ2-3 and V is TRBV29-1; a weak D match, TRBD2 (5 bases). This CDR3 comprises 13 residues. Trimming cost V 5 bases and J 6 bases, with 15 bases left between them. The germline V gene has CDR1 SQVTM and CDR2 ANQGSEA. In DNA form, the CDR3 reads TGCAGCGTTATTGAGGGAGCGACGGATACGCAGTATTTT. Amino acids: CSVIEGATDTQYF.

This clonotype was picked up many times. Here the CDR3 DNA reads TGTGCCAGCAGTCTCCGTGGGGGGACAGAGACCCAGTACTTC. Protein sequence: CASSLRGGTETQYF. The chain links TRBV12-3 or TRBV12-4 to TRBJ2-5; D might be TRBD2 (6 bases). The CDR3 runs 14 residues. Trimming removed 5 bases at V and 4 bases at J, with 14 bases between.

The chain is built from TRBV29-1 and TRBJ1-1; D is unresolved. Trimming shortened V by 5 bases and J by 2 bases, and 6 bases separated the two germline ends. CDR1 SQVTM and CDR2 ANQGSEA come from the germline V gene. The CDR3 is made up of 11 amino acids. The CDR3 nucleotides are TGCAGCGTTTGCCCCAACACTGAAGCTTTCTTT. Its protein is CSVCPNTEAFF.

This clonotype was recorded at least ten times. V usage is TRBV7-8 and J usage is TRBJ2-1; 7 bases fit TRBD2. The CDR3 is 15 residues long. V shed 1 base and J 7 bases; nucleotides not matched to a gene: 7. CDR1 and CDR2 (germline): SGHVS, FQNEAQ. CDR3 sequence (DNA): TGTGCCAGCAGCTTAGTTAGGACTAGGGGTAATGAGCAGTTCTTC. It is translated as CASSLVRTRGNEQFF.

Many counts were recorded for this clonotype. The chain has TRBV6-1 and TRBJ2-4; 8 bases match TRBD2. The CDR3 is 21 amino acids. The germline gives CDR1 MNHNS, CDR2 SASEGT. J lost 1 base, V lost 6 bases, and 23 bases had no gene match. The CDR3 protein is CASSDSAPGAGGVGAKNIQYF. CDR3 bases: TGTGCCAGCAGCGACAGTGCTCCAGGGGCGGGGGGAGTTGGGGCCAAAAACATTCAGTACTTC.